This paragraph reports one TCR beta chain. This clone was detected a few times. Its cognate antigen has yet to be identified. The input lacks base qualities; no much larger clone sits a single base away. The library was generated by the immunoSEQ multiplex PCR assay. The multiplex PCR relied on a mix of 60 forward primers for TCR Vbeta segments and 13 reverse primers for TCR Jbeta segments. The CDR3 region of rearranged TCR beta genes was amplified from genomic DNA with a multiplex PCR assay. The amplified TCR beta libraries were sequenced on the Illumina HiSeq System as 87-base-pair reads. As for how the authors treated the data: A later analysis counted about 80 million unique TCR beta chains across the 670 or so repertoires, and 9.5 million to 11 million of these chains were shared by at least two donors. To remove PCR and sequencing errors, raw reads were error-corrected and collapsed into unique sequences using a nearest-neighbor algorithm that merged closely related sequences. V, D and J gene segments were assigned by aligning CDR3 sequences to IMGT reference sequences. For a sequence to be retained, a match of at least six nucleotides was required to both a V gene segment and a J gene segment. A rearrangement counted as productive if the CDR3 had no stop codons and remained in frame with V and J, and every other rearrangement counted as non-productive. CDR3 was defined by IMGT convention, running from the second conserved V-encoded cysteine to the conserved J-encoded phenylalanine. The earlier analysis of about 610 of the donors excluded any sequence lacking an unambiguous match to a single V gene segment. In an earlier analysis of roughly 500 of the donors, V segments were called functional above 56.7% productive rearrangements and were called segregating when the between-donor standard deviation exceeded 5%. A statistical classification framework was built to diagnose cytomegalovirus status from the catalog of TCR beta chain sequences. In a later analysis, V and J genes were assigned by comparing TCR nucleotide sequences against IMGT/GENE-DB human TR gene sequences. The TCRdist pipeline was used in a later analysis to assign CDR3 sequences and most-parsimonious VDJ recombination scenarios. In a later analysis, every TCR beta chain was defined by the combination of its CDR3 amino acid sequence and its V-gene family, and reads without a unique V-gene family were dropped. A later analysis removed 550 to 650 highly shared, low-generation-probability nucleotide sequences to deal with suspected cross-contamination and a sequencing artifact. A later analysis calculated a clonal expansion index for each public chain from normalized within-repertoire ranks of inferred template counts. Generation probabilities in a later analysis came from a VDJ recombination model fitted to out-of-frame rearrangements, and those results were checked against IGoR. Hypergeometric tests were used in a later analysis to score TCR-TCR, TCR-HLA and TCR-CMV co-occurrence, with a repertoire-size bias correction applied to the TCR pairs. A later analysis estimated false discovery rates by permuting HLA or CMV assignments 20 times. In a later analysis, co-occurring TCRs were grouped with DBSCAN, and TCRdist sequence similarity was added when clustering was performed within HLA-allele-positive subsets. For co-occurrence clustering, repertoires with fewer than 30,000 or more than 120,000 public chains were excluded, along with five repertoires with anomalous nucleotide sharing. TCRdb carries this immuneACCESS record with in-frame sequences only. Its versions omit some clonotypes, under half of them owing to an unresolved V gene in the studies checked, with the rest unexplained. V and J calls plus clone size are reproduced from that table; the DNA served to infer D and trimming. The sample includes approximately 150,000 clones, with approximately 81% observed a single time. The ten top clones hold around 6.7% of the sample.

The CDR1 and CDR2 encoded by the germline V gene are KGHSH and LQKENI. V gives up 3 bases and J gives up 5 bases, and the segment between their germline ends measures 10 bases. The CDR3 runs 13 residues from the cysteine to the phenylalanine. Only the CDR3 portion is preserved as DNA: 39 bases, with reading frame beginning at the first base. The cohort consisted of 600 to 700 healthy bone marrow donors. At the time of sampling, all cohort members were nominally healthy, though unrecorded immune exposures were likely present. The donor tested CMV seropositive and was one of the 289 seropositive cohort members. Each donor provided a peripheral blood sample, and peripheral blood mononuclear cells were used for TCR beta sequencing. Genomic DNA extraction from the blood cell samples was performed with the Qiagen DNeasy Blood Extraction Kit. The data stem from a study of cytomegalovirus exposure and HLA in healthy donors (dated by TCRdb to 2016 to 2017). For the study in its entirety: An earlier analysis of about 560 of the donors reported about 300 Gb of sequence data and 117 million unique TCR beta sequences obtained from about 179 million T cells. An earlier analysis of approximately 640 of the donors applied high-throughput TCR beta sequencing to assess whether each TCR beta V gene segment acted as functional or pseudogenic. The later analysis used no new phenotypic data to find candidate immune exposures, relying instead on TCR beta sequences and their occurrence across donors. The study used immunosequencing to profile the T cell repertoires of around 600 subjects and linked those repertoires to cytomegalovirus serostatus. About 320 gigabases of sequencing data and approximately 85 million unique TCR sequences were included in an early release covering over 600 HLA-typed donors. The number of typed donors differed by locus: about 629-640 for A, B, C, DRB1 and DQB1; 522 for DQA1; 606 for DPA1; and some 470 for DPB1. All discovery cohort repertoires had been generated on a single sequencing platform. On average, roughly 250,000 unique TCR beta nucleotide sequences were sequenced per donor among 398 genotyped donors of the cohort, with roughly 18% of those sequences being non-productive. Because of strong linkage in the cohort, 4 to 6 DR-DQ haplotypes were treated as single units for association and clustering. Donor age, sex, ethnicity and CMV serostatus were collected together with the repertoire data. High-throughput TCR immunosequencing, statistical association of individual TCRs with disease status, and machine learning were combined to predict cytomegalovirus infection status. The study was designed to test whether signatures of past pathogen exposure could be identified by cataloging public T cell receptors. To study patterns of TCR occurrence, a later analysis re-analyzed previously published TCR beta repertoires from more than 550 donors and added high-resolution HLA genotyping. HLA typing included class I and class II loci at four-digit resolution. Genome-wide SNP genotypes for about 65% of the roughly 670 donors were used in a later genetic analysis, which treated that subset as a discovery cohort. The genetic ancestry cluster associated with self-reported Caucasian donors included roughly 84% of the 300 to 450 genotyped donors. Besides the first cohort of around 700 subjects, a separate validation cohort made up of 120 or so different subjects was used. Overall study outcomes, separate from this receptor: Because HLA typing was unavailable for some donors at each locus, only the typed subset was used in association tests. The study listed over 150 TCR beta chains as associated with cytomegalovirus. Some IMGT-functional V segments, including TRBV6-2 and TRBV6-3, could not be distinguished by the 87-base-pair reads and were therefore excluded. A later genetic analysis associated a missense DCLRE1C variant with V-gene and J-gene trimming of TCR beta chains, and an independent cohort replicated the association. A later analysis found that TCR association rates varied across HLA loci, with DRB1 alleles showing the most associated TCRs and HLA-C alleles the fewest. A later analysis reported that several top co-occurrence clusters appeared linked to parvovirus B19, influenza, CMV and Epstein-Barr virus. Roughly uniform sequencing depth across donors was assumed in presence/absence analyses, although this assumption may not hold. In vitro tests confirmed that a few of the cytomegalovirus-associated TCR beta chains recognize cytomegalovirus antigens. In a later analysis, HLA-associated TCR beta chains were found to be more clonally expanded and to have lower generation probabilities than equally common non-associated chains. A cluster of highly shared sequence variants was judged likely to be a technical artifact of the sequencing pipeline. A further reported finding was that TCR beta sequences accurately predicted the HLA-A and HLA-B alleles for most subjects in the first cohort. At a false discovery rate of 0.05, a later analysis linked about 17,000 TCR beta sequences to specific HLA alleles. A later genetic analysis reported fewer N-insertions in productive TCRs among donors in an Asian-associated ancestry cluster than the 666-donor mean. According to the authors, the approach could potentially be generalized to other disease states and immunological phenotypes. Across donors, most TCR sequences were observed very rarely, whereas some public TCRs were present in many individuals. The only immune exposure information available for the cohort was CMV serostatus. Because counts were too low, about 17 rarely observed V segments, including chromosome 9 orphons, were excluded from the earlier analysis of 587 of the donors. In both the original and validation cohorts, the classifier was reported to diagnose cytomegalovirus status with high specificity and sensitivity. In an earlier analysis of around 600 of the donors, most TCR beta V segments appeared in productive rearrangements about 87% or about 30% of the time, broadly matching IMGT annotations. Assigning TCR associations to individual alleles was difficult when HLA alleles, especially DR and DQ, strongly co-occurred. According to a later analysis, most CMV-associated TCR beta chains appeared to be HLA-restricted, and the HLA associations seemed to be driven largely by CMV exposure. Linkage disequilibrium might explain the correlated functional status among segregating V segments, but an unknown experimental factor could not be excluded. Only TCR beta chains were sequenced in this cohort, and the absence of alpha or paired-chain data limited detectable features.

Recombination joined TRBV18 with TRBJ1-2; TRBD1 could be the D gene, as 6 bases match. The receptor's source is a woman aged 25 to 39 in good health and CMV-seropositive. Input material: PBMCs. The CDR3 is CASSPPDSYGYTF. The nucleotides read TGTGCCAGCTCACCTCCGGACAGTTATGGCTACACCTTC.